One sample yielded the 6 T cell receptor beta chains listed below, sequenced in a study of CD8 T cells in acute hepatitis C reinfection. Sample time point: naive CD8 control sorted from an acute-time-point sample. Repertoires were generated with immunoSEQ multiplex PCR, while TCRdb's copy carries only in-frame clones and drops some. The table lists about 38,000 clones, around nine tenths of them singletons. Specimen: naive CD8+ T cells from PBMCs. Receptors originate from a man aged 25-45 years with chronic hepatitis C.

The chain uses TRBV4-1 and TRBJ2-5; 12 bases are shared with TRBD1. CDR3 length: 15 residues. Germline V CDR1 and CDR2: MGHRA, YSYEKL. The J segment lost 5 bases and the V segment lost 5 bases, leaving 6 bases of the junction unmatched. The CDR3 sequence: CASSKGQGARETQYF. Written as DNA, the CDR3 is TGCGCCAGCAGCAAGGGACAGGGGGCGAGGGAGACCCAGTACTTC.

This chain's CDR3 is CASSLKGSSYNEQFF. The CDR3 DNA sequence: TGTGCCAGCAGCTTAAAGGGGAGCTCCTACAATGAGCAGTTCTTC. V usage is TRBV7-3 and J usage is TRBJ2-1; the D call may be TRBD1 or TRBD2 (5 bases each). The CDR3 has 15 amino acids. V was clipped by 1 base and J by 0 bases, with 7 bases between them. CDR1 is SGHTA, CDR2 FQGTGA, per germline.

DNA for the CDR3: TGTGCCACCCATGGGGCAGGGTATGAGAACACCGGGGAGCTGTTTTTT. This sequence encodes CATHGAGYENTGELFF. The rearrangement joins TRBV5-6 to TRBJ2-2, with D perhaps TRBD1 (5 bases). This CDR3 comprises 16 residues. Germline V lookup: CDR1 SGHDT, CDR2 YYEEEE. Trimming left V 9 bases short and J 1 base short, with 19 bases between.

The rearrangement joins TRBV29-1 to TRBJ2-1; 10 nucleotides line up with TRBD2. V gave up 3 bases and J gave up 7 bases; unmatched junction bases: 3. CDR1 is SQVTM, CDR2 ANQGSEA, per germline. This CDR3 is 13 amino acids long. CDR3 coding DNA: TGCAGCGTTGAGGCTAGCGGGGGTAATGAGCAGTTCTTC. It is translated as CSVEASGGNEQFF.

This clone was detected once. The J gene is TRBJ2-7, the V gene TRBV7-8, with 12 bases matching TRBD2. The CDR3 loop spans 14 amino acids. The V gene end was trimmed by 3 bases and the J gene end by 4 bases; junction bases not matched to a gene: 1. Germline CDR1 and CDR2: SGHVS and FQNEAQ. The CDR3 loop is CASSFGTSGYEQYF. The CDR3 region has the DNA TGTGCCAGCAGCTTCGGGACTAGCGGGTACGAGCAGTACTTC.

This rearrangement joins TRBV6-5 to TRBJ1-2; weak D call: TRBD1 (5 bases). Germline CDR1 is MNHEY and CDR2 is SVGAGI. Trimming pared 0 bases from V and 6 bases from J, leaving 11 bases between. This CDR3 is built from 14 residues. CDR3 protein: CASSYSTGPDGYTF. For the CDR3, the DNA is TGTGCCAGCAGTTACTCAACGGGACCGGATGGCTACACCTTC.